This T cell receptor beta chain appears in the sequencing data of a study of T cells in Graves' hyperthyroidism and ophthalmopathy. Study results and caveats: Most clonotypes that expanded in the thyroid above 0.001 also showed up in blood. Prediction of ophthalmopathy progression came a median 6.5 months pre-onset.

A word on this clonotype: What it binds is not known.

Amplification targeted TCR beta CDR3 regions from RNA transcripts. HTBI primers were employed in a first-round RT-PCR of the TCR CDR3. A single record per CDR3 protein comes from TCRdb applying MiXCR to the multiplex PCR reads. The sample lists 550,000 to 700,000 distinct CDR3 sequences; 46% were seen once. Those patients with uncontrolled infection, other autoimmune disease, pregnancy or lactation were excluded. The germline V gene encodes CDR1 ENHRY and CDR2 SYGVKD. The CDR3 sequence is 15 residues long. V dropped 0 bases and J dropped 6; count of bases not matched to a gene: 2. The chain recombines TRBV10-3 with TRBJ2-5; TRBD2 agrees at 12 bases. This receptor was obtained from an adult woman with Graves' disease, either hyperthyroidism or ophthalmopathy (not recorded which). Sequenced sample: peripheral blood or thyroid tissue (not recorded which). The DNA for the CDR3 is TGTGCCATCAGTGAGTCGACTAGCGGGAGCCAGACCCAGTACTTC. Translation: CAISESTSGSQTQYF.